This T cell receptor (beta chain) was identified in a study of CD8+ T cells in alopecia areata (dated by TCRdb to about 2018). Concerning the study at large: Treated patients were enrolled in an open-label pilot trial of oral tofacitinib, 5 to 10 mg twice daily, for moderate-to-severe alopecia areata. Tofacitinib was given for 6 to 18 months, followed by 6 months of follow-up off drug to assess delayed response and recurrence. The SALT score, which quantifies the percentage of affected scalp surface area, was used to measure disease severity in treated patients. The study used high-throughput TCRbeta sequencing to examine T cell clonal expansion in alopecia areata, in both the C3H/HeJ mouse model and human patients. Human TCRbeta sequencing covered scalp tissue and sorted CD4+ and CD8+ peripheral blood T cells from patchy and totalis/universalis alopecia areata patients and healthy controls. Biopsies were taken from tofacitinib-treated patients at baseline and again at 4 and 24 weeks into treatment, and several of those patients also had a later scalp biopsy. Scalp clonality was compared across normal scalp (n=4), patchy alopecia areata scalp (n=8), and alopecia totalis/universalis scalp (n=8). RNA was extracted with the PAXgene miRNA kit for fixed scalp, the miRNeasy kit for PBMCs, and the RNeasy kit for mouse skin. TCRbeta CDR3 regions were amplified by immunoSEQ multiplex PCR using 35 Vbeta forward and 13 Jbeta reverse primers.

Library preparation employed the immunoSEQ multiplex PCR assay. For TCR sequencing, RNA was extracted from every sample and reverse transcribed into cDNA to serve as template. SuperScript III was used for first-strand cDNA synthesis, primed with a 2:1 mix of oligo-dT and random hexamers. Amplification bias was assessed with a synthetic immune receptor repertoire, and residual bias was removed computationally. Turning to the authors' computational methods: Raw reads were preprocessed for error removal, and CDR3 was defined according to IMGT conventions as running from the conserved cysteine to phenylalanine. Clonality was computed by normalizing Shannon entropy by log2 of the number of productive unique TCRs and subtracting the result from 1. Scalp TCRbeta sequences were cross-referenced with sorted blood CD4 and CD8 repertoires so that the CD4 or CD8 identity of scalp clones could be inferred. Imported from immuneACCESS, the table was reduced by TCRdb to in-frame sequences with V and J called. These copies leave out some clones; in studies compared against another copy, an unresolved V gene accounts for under half, and the cause of the remainder is not known. V, J and clone size were drawn from that table, and D and trimming were deduced from the DNA. The sample data list roughly 99,000 clones, and 84% of these were observed just once. The top ten hold around 25% of the sample.

On the study overall, not on this receptor specifically: Because the treated cohort was small and had just a single nonresponder, larger studies are needed to establish links between baseline CD8+ expansion and response. Many expanded lesional clones persisted in scalp and blood during tofacitinib treatment, which may partly explain relapse after stopping treatment. Lesional scalp, especially in alopecia totalis/universalis, showed higher clonality and more expanded CD8+ clones than normal scalp, suggesting antigenic drive. Scalp clonality and the number of expanded CD8+ clones among the top 100 scalp clones were significantly decreased by tofacitinib. Shared TCR sequences between patients were less evident than in mice, which may be partly attributable to HLA diversity in the patient population. Resident alphabeta T cells in normal human skin are also sequenced, complicating scalp TCR repertoire analysis, unlike mouse skin dominated by gammadelta T cells.

What this sample's time point label stands for: about 25 weeks on oral tofacitinib. This specimen's treatment or condition label, interpreted: oral pan-JAK inhibitor, 5-10 mg twice daily. Peripheral blood and lesional scalp punch biopsies were obtained from patients with alopecia areata. PBMCs were isolated by density centrifugation and stained for CD3, CD4 and CD8, after which CD4+ and CD8+ T cells were sorted on a FACSAria. As for this clone: The antigen this receptor binds is unknown. Base-call qualities are not available, and no considerably larger clone is one nucleotide away.

Spanning cysteine to phenylalanine, the CDR3 consists of 16 amino acids. This entry keeps only the CDR3 DNA: 48 bases, framed from base 1. Trimming leaves V shorter by 3 bases and J shorter by 2 bases, with the junction holding 5 bases beyond the gene matches. The germline V gene encodes CDR1 SGHTA and CDR2 FQGNSA. This receptor was obtained from a human donor with alopecia areata. The chain couples TRBV7-2 to TRBJ2-3, with 10 central nucleotides matching TRBD2. The input for sequencing was CD8+ T cells sorted from blood, taken at week 24, from a patient treated with tofacitinib. For the CDR3, the sequence is CASSFSGGLLTDTQYF. The sequence in DNA is TGTGCCAGCAGCTTTAGCGGGGGGCTACTCACAGATACGCAGTATTTT.